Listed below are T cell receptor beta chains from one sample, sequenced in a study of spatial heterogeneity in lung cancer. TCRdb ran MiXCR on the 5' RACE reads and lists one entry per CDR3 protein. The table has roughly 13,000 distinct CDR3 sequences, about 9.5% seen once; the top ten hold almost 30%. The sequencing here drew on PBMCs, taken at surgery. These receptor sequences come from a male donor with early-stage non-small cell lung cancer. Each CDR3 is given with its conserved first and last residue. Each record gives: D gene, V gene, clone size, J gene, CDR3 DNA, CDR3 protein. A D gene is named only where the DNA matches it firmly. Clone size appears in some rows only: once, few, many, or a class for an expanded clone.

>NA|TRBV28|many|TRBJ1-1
TGTGCCCACCGGGGGAGGTACACTGAAGCTTTCTTT
CAHRGRYTEAFF
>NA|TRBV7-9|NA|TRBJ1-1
TGTGCCAGCAGCGGGCAGAACACTGAAGCTTTCTTT
CASSGQNTEAFF
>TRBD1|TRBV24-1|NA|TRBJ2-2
TGTGCCACCAGTGACCCCCGGGACAGTTACACCGGGGAGCTGTTTTTT
CATSDPRDSYTGELFF
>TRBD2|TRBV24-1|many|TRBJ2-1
TGTGCCACCAGTGATGGACTAGCGGGAGTTAGGGATGAGCAGTTCTTC
CATSDGLAGVRDEQFF
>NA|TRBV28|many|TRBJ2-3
TGTGCCAGCAGCCCGCCCAGGGGTGGTCTGTATTTT
CASSPPRGGLYF
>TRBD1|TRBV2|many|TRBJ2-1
TGTGCCAGCAGCAGGATACTTTCATCCGGGACAGGGTCCACCTACAATGAGCAGTTCTTC
CASSRILSSGTGSTYNEQFF
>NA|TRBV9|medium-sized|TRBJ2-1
TGTGCCAGCAGCGTAAGCCCCAGGGATGATGAGCAGTTCTTC
CASSVSPRDDEQFF
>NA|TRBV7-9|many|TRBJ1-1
TGTGCAGGTCAGCGGGGGGACACTGAAGCTTTCTTT
CAGQRGDTEAFF
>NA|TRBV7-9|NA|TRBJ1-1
TGTGCCAGCAGCTTAGCGGGACAGAACACTGAAGCTTTCTTT
CASSLAGQNTEAFF
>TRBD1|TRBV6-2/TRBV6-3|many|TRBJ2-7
TGTGCCAGCAGTTACACCGGGACAGGGTTCGACGAGCAGTACTTC
CASSYTGTGFDEQYF
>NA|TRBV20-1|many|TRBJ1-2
TGCAGTGCTGGCGGCGGCGACGACGGCTACACCTTC
CSAGGGDDGYTF
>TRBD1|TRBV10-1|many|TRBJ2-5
TGCGCCAGCTCCCCGGGACAGGGGATCCCCCAGTACTTC
CASSPGQGIPQYF
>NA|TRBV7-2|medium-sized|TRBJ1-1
TGTGCCAGCAGCTTAGGCCTTTGGCCAGGGGTGGATACTGAAGCTTTCTTT
CASSLGLWPGVDTEAFF
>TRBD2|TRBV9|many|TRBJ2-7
TGTGCCAGCAGCCAACGACTAGCGGGAGAGCAGTACTTC
CASSQRLAGEQYF
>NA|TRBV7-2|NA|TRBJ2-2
TGTGCCAGCAGCTTAGGACCGGACGGGGAGCTGTTTTTT
CASSLGPDGELFF
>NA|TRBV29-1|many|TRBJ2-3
TGCAGCGTTGAATCCCGGGACAATCTTTTAGGCACAGATACGCAGTATTTT
CSVESRDNLLGTDTQYF
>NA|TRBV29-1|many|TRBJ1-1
TGCAGCGTTGAAAGGGCCAACACTGAAGCTTTCTTT
CSVERANTEAFF
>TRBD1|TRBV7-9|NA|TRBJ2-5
TGTGCCAGCAGCTCAGCAGGGGGATGGGAGACCCAGTACTTC
CASSSAGGWETQYF
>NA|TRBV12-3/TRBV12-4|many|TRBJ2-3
TGTGCCAGCCAGCCCACGACAGATACGCAGTATTTT
CASQPTTDTQYF
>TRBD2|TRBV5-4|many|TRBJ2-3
TGTGCCAGCAGCTTATGGACTAGCCGGAGCACAGATACGCAGTATTTT
CASSLWTSRSTDTQYF
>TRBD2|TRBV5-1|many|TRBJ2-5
TGCGCCAGCAGCTTGACTAGCGGGAACGCTGGAGAGACCCAGTACTTC
CASSLTSGNAGETQYF
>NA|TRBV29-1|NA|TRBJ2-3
TGCAGCGTCGTTCCTTCTTCCGATACGCAGTATTTT
CSVVPSSDTQYF